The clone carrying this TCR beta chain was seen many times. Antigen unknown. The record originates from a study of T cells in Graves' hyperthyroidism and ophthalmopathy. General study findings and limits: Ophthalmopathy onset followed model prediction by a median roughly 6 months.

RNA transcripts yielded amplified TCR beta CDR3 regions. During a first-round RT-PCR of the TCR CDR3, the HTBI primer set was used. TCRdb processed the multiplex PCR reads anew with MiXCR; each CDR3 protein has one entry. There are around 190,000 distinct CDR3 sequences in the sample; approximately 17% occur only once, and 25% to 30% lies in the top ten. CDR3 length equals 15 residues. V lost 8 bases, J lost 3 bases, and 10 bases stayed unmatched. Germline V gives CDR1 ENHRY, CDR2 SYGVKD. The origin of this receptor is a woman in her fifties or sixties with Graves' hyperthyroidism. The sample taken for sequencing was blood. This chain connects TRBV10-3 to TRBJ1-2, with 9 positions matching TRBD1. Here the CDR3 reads CAIGSPGQGDYGYTF. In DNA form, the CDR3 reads TGTGCCATCGGGAGCCCGGGACAGGGTGACTATGGCTACACCTTC.